This is a list of T cell receptor beta chains from one sample in a study of T cells in localized non-small cell lung cancer. Clones were sequenced by immunoSEQ multiplex PCR, and TCRdb holds only the in-frame ones, with some missing. The sample lists approximately 10,000 clones; roughly nine tenths were seen once. The specimen was peripheral blood, collected before any cancer treatment. These receptors came from an older male donor with stage III lung adenocarcinoma. Both conserved end residues are part of each CDR3. A D gene is named only where the DNA matches it firmly. Only some rows state a clone size, as once, few, many or a class for expanded clones.

CDR3aa: CASSVLLAGAGELFF
CDR3nt: TGTGCCAGCAGCGTATTGTTAGCGGGTGCCGGGGAGCTGTTTTTT
j_gene: TRBJ2-2
v_gene: TRBV9
d_gene: TRBD2
abundance: NA

CDR3aa: CASSLAPRGQETQYF
CDR3nt: TGTGCCAGCAGCTTAGCCCCCAGGGGCCAAGAGACCCAGTACTTC
j_gene: TRBJ2-5
v_gene: TRBV7-2
d_gene: NA
abundance: NA

CDR3aa: CASSLATYEQYF
CDR3nt: TGTGCCAGCAGCCTCGCCACCTACGAGCAGTACTTC
j_gene: TRBJ2-7
v_gene: TRBV7-8
d_gene: NA
abundance: NA

CDR3aa: CASSLRVGNNQPQHF
CDR3nt: TGTGCCAGCAGCTTACGGGTTGGTAACAATCAGCCCCAGCATTTT
j_gene: TRBJ1-5
v_gene: TRBV11-2
d_gene: NA
abundance: NA

CDR3aa: CASSIDLASNTEAFF
CDR3nt: TGTGCCAGTAGTATAGACCTCGCATCCAACACTGAAGCTTTCTTT
j_gene: TRBJ1-1
v_gene: TRBV19
d_gene: NA
abundance: NA

CDR3aa: CASSQDGVVQGETQYF
CDR3nt: TGCGCCAGCAGCCAAGATGGTGTCGTACAGGGAGAGACCCAGTACTTC
j_gene: TRBJ2-5
v_gene: TRBV4-1
d_gene: NA
abundance: NA

CDR3aa: CASSPPGREGKKLFF
CDR3nt: TGCGCCAGCAGCCCCCCGGGGAGGGAAGGTAAAAAACTGTTTTTT
j_gene: TRBJ1-4
v_gene: TRBV4-3
d_gene: NA
abundance: NA

CDR3aa: CASSFGQKIDEQYF
CDR3nt: TGCGCCAGCAGCTTTGGACAGAAGATCGACGAGCAGTACTTC
j_gene: TRBJ2-7
v_gene: TRBV5-1
d_gene: NA
abundance: NA

CDR3aa: CASSVGRRADTQYF
CDR3nt: TGTGCCAGCTCGGTTGGGAGAAGGGCAGATACGCAGTATTTT
j_gene: TRBJ2-3
v_gene: TRBV6-1
d_gene: NA
abundance: NA

CDR3aa: CASSSHLTRANNEQFF
CDR3nt: TGTGCCAGCAGCTCCCACCTGACTCGGGCCAACAATGAGCAGTTCTTC
j_gene: TRBJ2-1
v_gene: TRBV7-2
d_gene: NA
abundance: NA

CDR3aa: CSVAGIGGMGAGELFF
CDR3nt: TGCAGCGTTGCCGGGATCGGGGGGATGGGGGCCGGGGAGCTGTTTTTT
j_gene: TRBJ2-2
v_gene: TRBV29-1
d_gene: TRBD2
abundance: NA

CDR3aa: CASSENWTGGYEQYF
CDR3nt: TGTGCCAGCAGTGAAAATTGGACAGGGGGCTACGAGCAGTACTTC
j_gene: TRBJ2-7
v_gene: TRBV6-1
d_gene: TRBD1
abundance: NA

CDR3aa: CALQSVQGFAGELFF
CDR3nt: TGTGCCTTACAGTCGGTGCAGGGCTTCGCCGGGGAGCTGTTTTTT
j_gene: TRBJ2-2
v_gene: TRBV30
d_gene: NA
abundance: NA

CDR3aa: CASSSATAASYEQYF
CDR3nt: TGTGCCAGCAGCTCCGCGACAGCCGCCTCATACGAGCAGTACTTC
j_gene: TRBJ2-7
v_gene: TRBV7-2
d_gene: NA
abundance: NA

CDR3aa: CASSSYRETDTQYF
CDR3nt: TGCGCCAGCAGCTCGTACAGGGAAACAGATACGCAGTATTTT
j_gene: TRBJ2-3
v_gene: TRBV5-1
d_gene: NA
abundance: once

CDR3aa: CASNHKTNTGELFF
CDR3nt: TGTGCCAGTAACCACAAAACGAACACCGGGGAGCTGTTTTTT
j_gene: TRBJ2-2
v_gene: TRBV19
d_gene: NA
abundance: NA

CDR3aa: CASSLNLRTGQGYTF
CDR3nt: TGTGCCAGCAGCTTAAACCTTAGGACAGGGCAAGGCTACACCTTC
j_gene: TRBJ1-2
v_gene: TRBV7-9
d_gene: TRBD1
abundance: NA

CDR3aa: CSVTGTGGYEQYF
CDR3nt: TGCAGCGTTACCGGGACAGGGGGCTACGAGCAGTACTTC
j_gene: TRBJ2-7
v_gene: TRBV29-1
d_gene: TRBD1
abundance: NA

CDR3aa: CASSLNPGGLDTQYF
CDR3nt: TGTGCCAGCAGCTTAAATCCGGGAGGATTGGATACGCAGTATTTT
j_gene: TRBJ2-3
v_gene: TRBV7-2
d_gene: TRBD2
abundance: NA

CDR3aa: CASSLGGRAQFF
CDR3nt: TGCGCCAGCAGCTTGGGGGGACGTGCGCAGTTCTTC
j_gene: TRBJ2-1
v_gene: TRBV5-1
d_gene: NA
abundance: NA

CDR3aa: CASSLETGRNEQYF
CDR3nt: TGCGCCAGCAGCTTGGAGACAGGGAGGAACGAGCAGTACTTC
j_gene: TRBJ2-7
v_gene: TRBV5-1
d_gene: NA
abundance: NA

CDR3aa: CASLGARTEAFF
CDR3nt: TGTGCCAGCCTCGGGGCGAGGACTGAAGCTTTCTTT
j_gene: TRBJ1-1
v_gene: TRBV6-1
d_gene: NA
abundance: few

CDR3aa: CASRRLAGGNTGELFF
CDR3nt: TGTGCCAGCAGAAGACTAGCGGGAGGAAACACCGGGGAGCTGTTTTTT
j_gene: TRBJ2-2
v_gene: TRBV7-9
d_gene: TRBD2
abundance: NA

CDR3aa: CASSSRQNTEAFF
CDR3nt: TGTGCCAGTAGTTCTCGACAGAACACTGAAGCTTTCTTT
j_gene: TRBJ1-1
v_gene: TRBV19
d_gene: NA
abundance: once

CDR3aa: CASSRAGGPYNEQFF
CDR3nt: TGCGCCAGCAGCCGAGCGGGAGGGCCGTACAATGAGCAGTTCTTC
j_gene: TRBJ2-1
v_gene: TRBV5-1
d_gene: TRBD2
abundance: NA

CDR3aa: CASSTGTLNTGELFF
CDR3nt: TGTGCCAGTAGTACCGGGACACTGAACACCGGGGAGCTGTTTTTT
j_gene: TRBJ2-2
v_gene: TRBV19
d_gene: NA
abundance: NA